These T cell receptor beta chains were read from a single sample in a study of blood T cell repertoires in COVID-19. TCRdb's table, derived via immunoSEQ multiplex PCR, lists solely in-frame clones and lacks some. The profile shows about 200,000 clones, around four fifths of them singletons. Input material: peripheral blood. These receptors all come from a woman in her forties or fifties with acute or convalescent COVID-19. CDR3s include the opening cysteine and the closing phenylalanine or tryptophan. The D gene is left open where the match is weak. Where a row states a size, it is once, few, many or the class of an expanded clone; other rows omit it.

.	15	TRBV28	TRBJ1-2	TRBD1	TGTGCCAGCAGTACCAGGACAGGGGGCGCCTATGGCTACACCTTC	CASSTRTGGAYGYTF
.	15	TRBV28	TRBJ1-3	.	TGTGCCAGCAGTTTAACAGGTCTCTCTGGAAACACCATATATTTT	CASSLTGLSGNTIYF
few	14	TRBV4-2	TRBJ1-4	.	TGTGCCAGCAGCCACTCAGGGACTAATGAAAAACTGTTTTTT	CASSHSGTNEKLFF
once	16	TRBV11-1	TRBJ2-2	.	TGTGCCAGCTCCAGGGGGCGGGAGGGCCGTTCCGGGGAGCTGTTTTTT	CASSRGREGRSGELFF
.	15	TRBV5-1	TRBJ2-7	TRBD2	TGCGCCAGCAGCTTGCGGGGCGGGAGTGGGTACGAGCAGTACTTC	CASSLRGGSGYEQYF
few	14	TRBV30	TRBJ2-7	.	TGTGCCTGGAAGAACCCGGGACACTCCTACGAGCAGTACTTC	CAWKNPGHSYEQYF
.	11	TRBV29-1	TRBJ2-1	.	TGCAGCGTGAGACAACCCAATGAGCAGTTCTTC	CSVRQPNEQFF
.	15	TRBV7-9	TRBJ2-5	TRBD2	TGTGCCAGCAGAATAGCGGGAGCCCCAGGAGAGACCCAGTACTTC	CASRIAGAPGETQYF
once	18	TRBV12-2	TRBJ2-4	.	TGTGCAAGTCGCTTCAGGAGGCAGGCGAACCTAGCCAAAAACATTCAGTACTTC	CASRFRRQANLAKNIQYF
few	14	TRBV6-5	TRBJ2-1	.	TGTGCCAGCAGTAGAGGGGGTTCCTACAATGAGCAGTTCTTC	CASSRGGSYNEQFF
few	14	TRBV29-1	TRBJ2-5	TRBD1	TGCAGCGTTGGAAAAGGACAGGGGGCAGAGACCCAGTACTTC	CSVGKGQGAETQYF
.	15	TRBV28	TRBJ1-5	.	TGTGCCAGCAGTTTCTTACAGGGAGGCAATCAGCCCCAGCATTTT	CASSFLQGGNQPQHF
.	17	TRBV11-2	TRBJ2-2	.	TGTGCCAGCAGCTTAGTGGTGACAGGGACTAACACCGGGGAGCTGTTTTTT	CASSLVVTGTNTGELFF
.	17	TRBV6-1	TRBJ2-3	TRBD1	TGTGCCAGCAGTGATTTGGGTGTGGCAGGGGGCATAGATACGCAGTATTTT	CASSDLGVAGGIDTQYF
once	13	TRBV12-3/TRBV12-4	TRBJ1-4	.	TGTGCCAGCAGTTTCAGTTCTCTTTTAAAACTGTTTTTT	CASSFSSLLKLFF
.	15	TRBV19	TRBJ2-7	TRBD1	TGTGCCAGTAGTACCCGACAGGGGGCTTGGGGCGAGCAGTACTTC	CASSTRQGAWGEQYF
once	17	TRBV7-8	TRBJ2-1	.	TGTGCCAGCAGCTACCGCCCCAGGGGCGCCTCCTACAATGAGCAGTTCTTC	CASSYRPRGASYNEQFF
.	13	TRBV10-1	TRBJ1-5	.	TGCGCCAGCAGTGAGGCGGCCAATCAGCCCCAGCATTTT	CASSEAANQPQHF
.	15	TRBV18	TRBJ1-1	TRBD1	TGTGCCAGCTCACCATCGGGGGCAGGGGGCACTGAAGCTTTCTTT	CASSPSGAGGTEAFF
.	14	TRBV5-4	TRBJ2-7	TRBD1	TGTGCCAGCAGCTTCGACAGGGGGGCCTACGAGCAGTACTTC	CASSFDRGAYEQYF
.	14	TRBV29-1	TRBJ2-7	TRBD1	TGCAGCGTTGAAGTCCGGGACAGGGGAAACGAGCAGTACTTC	CSVEVRDRGNEQYF
.	16	TRBV5-1	TRBJ2-1	.	TGCGCCAGCAGCTGGGGCTTCCATAGCTCCTACAATGAGCAGTTCTTC	CASSWGFHSSYNEQFF
.	15	TRBV24-1	TRBJ2-7	.	TGTGCCACCAGTGATCCCTCTAAAAGCTCCTACGAGCAGTACTTC	CATSDPSKSSYEQYF
.	12	TRBV27	TRBJ2-7	.	TGTGCCAGCAGTCCTCAGGGCAACGAGCAGTACTTC	CASSPQGNEQYF
.	14	TRBV19	TRBJ1-4	TRBD1	TGTGCCACTTCCCGACAGGGGGCGTTTGAAAAACTGTTTTTT	CATSRQGAFEKLFF
.	12	TRBV6-5	TRBJ2-7	.	TGTGCCAGCAAGACACTAGGGTACGAGCAGTACTTC	CASKTLGYEQYF
.	16	TRBV7-9	TRBJ2-1	TRBD2	TGTGCCAGCAGCCCTCCGGGACTAGCGGGAGGCAATGAGCAGTTCTTC	CASSPPGLAGGNEQFF